The sequence of this T cell receptor (beta chain) was determined in a study of cytomegalovirus exposure and HLA in healthy donors. Study-level points and caveats: Cytomegalovirus status, reportedly, was diagnosed with high specificity and sensitivity by the classifier. In an earlier analysis, in approximately 570 donors, most V segments appeared productive either ~87% or ~30% of the time.

The CDR3 loop spans 16 amino acids. V was trimmed by 1 base and J by 4 bases, leaving 17 bases between them. Germline V gene sequence: CDR1 SGHTA, CDR2 FQGNSA. Amplification used 60 Vbeta primers and 13 Jbeta primers. The authors' processing: As a later analysis found, there were approximately 80 million unique TCR beta chains, of which roughly 11 million were shared. Only in-frame clones appear in the TCRdb table, and some are missing; sequencing was by immunoSEQ multiplex PCR. V and J calls and clone size are those listed in that table; D and trimming were worked out from the DNA. Here the sample spans roughly 120,000 clones, 74% being singletons. Turning to this clone: What it binds is not known.

The specimen was PBMCs. This chain uses TRBV7-2 with TRBJ2-7, with D possibly being TRBD2 (5 bases). This receptor was identified in a man younger than 40 in good health and CMV-seropositive. The CDR3: CASSLGMRVGGYEQYF. CDR3 bases: TGTGCCAGCAGCTTAGGGATGAGGGTTGGAGGATACGAGCAGTACTTC.